This T cell receptor beta chain was identified during a study of blood T cell repertoires in COVID-19. Study-level background: T cells, B-cell-depleted T cells, or PBMCs provided the cDNA or gDNA that served as material.

Some clones are missing from TCRdb's copy, which holds only in-frame ones; the method was immunoSEQ multiplex PCR. Of 250,000 or so clones detected, just under 90% appear once; the ten largest clones hold 4.1%. The CDR3 runs 15 residues. Trimming left V 0 bases short and J 9 bases short, with 15 bases between. From germline, CDR1 is LGHDT and CDR2 YNNKEL (reference sequence). Sequencing input: PBMCs or T cells enriched from blood (not recorded which). The TCR was taken from a woman aged 30 to 39 with acute COVID-19. The V gene is TRBV3-1 (or the pseudogene TRBV3-2), the J gene TRBJ2-1, with D perhaps TRBD1 (5 bases). DNA of the CDR3: TGTGCCAGCAGCCAAGAGGGGCTAGGTTTAAGTGAGCAGTTCTTC. Translating it yields CASSQEGLGLSEQFF.